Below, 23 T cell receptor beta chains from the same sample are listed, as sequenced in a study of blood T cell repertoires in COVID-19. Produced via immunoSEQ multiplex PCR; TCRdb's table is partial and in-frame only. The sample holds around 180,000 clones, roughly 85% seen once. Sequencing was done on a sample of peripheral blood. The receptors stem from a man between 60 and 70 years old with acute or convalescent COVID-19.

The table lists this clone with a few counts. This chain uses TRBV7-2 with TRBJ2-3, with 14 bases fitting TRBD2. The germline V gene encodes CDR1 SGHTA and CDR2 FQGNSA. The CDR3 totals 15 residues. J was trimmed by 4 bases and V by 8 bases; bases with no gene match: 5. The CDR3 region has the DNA TGTGCCAGCGGACTAGCGGGAGGTATTGCAGATACGCAGTATTTT. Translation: CASGLAGGIADTQYF.

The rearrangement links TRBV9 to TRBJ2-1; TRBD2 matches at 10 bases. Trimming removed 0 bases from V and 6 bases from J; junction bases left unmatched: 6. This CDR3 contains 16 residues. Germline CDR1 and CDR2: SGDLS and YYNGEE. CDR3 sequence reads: CASSVGSGRAVNEQFF. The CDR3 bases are TGTGCCAGCAGCGTAGGAAGCGGGAGGGCCGTCAATGAGCAGTTCTTC.

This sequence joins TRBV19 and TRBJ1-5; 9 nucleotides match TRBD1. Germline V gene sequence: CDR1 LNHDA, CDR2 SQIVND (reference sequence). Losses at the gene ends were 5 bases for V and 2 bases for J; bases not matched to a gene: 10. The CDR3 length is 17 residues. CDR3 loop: CASSALDRGSGNQPQHF. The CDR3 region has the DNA TGTGCCAGTAGTGCCTTGGACAGGGGATCGGGCAATCAGCCCCAGCATTTT.

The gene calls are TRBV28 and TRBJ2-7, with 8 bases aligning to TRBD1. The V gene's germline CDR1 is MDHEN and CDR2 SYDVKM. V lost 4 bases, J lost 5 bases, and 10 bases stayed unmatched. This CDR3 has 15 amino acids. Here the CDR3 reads CASSSFEAGGDEQYF. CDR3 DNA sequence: TGTGCCAGCAGTTCCTTTGAGGCAGGGGGCGACGAGCAGTACTTC.

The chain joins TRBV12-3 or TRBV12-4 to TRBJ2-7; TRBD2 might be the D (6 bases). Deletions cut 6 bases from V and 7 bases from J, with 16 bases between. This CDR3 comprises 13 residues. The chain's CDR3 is CASRRDWSGEQYF. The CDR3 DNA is TGTGCCAGCAGGCGGGACTGGTCAGGTGAGCAGTACTTC.

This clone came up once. CDR3 in amino acids: CASSSRTRGYNEQFF. The CDR3 coding sequence is TGTGCCAGCAGCTCGCGGACTAGGGGATACAATGAGCAGTTCTTC. The rearrangement joins TRBV11-1 to TRBJ2-1, with 7 bases that match TRBD2. The CDR3 extends over 15 amino acids. From germline, CDR1 is SGHAT and CDR2 FQDESV (reference sequence). V shed 4 bases, J shed 4 bases, and the junction held 7 bases outside the gene matches.

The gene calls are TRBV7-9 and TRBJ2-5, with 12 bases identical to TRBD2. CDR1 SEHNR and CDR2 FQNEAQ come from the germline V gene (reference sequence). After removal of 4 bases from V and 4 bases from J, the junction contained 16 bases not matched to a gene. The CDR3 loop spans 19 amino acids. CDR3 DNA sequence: TGTGCCAGCAGCTCCCAGACTAGCGGGAGAGAGGGGGCAAGAGAGACCCAGTACTTC. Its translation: CASSSQTSGREGARETQYF.

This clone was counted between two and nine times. This CDR3 is CASSLSGTGTYEQYF. The DNA for the CDR3 is TGTGCCAGCAGCTTGTCAGGGACAGGCACATACGAGCAGTACTTC. The chain couples TRBV5-6 to TRBJ2-7; 8 positions match TRBD1. Germline V gene sequence: CDR1 SGHDT, CDR2 YYEEEE. The J segment lost 4 bases and the V segment lost 1 base, leaving 7 bases of the junction unmatched. CDR3 size: 15 residues.

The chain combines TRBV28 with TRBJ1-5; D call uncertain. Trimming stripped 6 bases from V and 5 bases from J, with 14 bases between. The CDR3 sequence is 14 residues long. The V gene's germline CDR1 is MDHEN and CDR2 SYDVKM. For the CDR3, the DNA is TGTGCCAGCAGCCCCCGGGAGGTCTATCAGCCCCAGCATTTT. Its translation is CASSPREVYQPQHF.

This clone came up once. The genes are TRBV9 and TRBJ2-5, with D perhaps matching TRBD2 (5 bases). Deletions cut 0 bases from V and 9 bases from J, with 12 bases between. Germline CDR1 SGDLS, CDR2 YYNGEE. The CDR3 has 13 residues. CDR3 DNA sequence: TGTGCCAGCAGCGTAGAAGGAGGTCGGGCCCAGTACTTC. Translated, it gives CASSVEGGRAQYF.

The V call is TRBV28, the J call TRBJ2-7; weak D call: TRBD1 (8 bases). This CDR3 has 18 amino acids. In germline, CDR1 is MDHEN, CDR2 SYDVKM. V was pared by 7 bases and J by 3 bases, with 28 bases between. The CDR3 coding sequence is TGTGCCAGCACTACTGACAGGGGAGGAGCGGGGCGGGACTACGAGCAGTACTTC. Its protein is CASTTDRGGAGRDYEQYF.

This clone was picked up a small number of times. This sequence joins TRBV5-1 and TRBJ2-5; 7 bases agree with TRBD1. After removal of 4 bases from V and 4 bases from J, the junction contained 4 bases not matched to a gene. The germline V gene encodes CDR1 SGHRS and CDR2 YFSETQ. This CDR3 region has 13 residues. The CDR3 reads CASSGNRGETQYF. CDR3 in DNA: TGCGCCAGCAGCGGAAACAGGGGAGAGACCCAGTACTTC.

CDR3 loop: CASSLKQTGNQETQYF. The CDR3 DNA sequence: TGTGCCAGCAGCCTGAAACAAACAGGGAACCAAGAGACCCAGTACTTC. The rearrangement uses TRBV7-6 and TRBJ2-5; maybe TRBD1 (6 bases). The CDR3 covers 16 residues. V was clipped by 5 bases and J by 0 bases, with 16 bases between them. From germline, CDR1 is SGHVS and CDR2 FNYEAQ.

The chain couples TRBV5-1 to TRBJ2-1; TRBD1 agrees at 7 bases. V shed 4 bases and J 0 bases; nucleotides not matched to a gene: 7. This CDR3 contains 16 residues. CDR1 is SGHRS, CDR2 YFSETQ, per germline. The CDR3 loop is CASSRQGRNSYNEQFF. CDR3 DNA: TGCGCCAGCAGCCGACAGGGTCGTAACTCCTACAATGAGCAGTTCTTC.

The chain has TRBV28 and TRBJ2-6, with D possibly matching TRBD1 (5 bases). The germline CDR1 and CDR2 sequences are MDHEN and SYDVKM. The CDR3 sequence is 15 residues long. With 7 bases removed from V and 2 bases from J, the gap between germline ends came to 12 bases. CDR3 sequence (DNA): TGTGCCAGCAATCAGGGAACCCCTGGGGCCAACGTCCTGACTTTC. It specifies CASNQGTPGANVLTF.

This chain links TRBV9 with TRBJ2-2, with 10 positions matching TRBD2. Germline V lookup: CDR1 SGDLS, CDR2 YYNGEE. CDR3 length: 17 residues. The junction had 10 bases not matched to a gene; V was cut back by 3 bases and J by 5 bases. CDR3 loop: CASSETPASGRTGELFF. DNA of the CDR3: TGTGCCAGCAGCGAGACCCCCGCTAGCGGGAGAACCGGGGAGCTGTTTTTT.

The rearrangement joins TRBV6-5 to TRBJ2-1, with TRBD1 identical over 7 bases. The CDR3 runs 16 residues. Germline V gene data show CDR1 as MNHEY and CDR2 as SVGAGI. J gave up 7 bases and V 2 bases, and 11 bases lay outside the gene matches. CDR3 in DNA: TGTGCCAGCAGTTACCGAACAGGGGTTAGGAGTAATGAGCAGTTCTTC. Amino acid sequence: CASSYRTGVRSNEQFF.

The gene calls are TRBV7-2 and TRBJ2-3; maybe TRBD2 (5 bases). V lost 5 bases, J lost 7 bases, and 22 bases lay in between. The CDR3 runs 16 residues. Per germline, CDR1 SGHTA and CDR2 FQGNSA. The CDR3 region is CASSQHTRAARNTQYF. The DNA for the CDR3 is TGTGCCAGCAGCCAACATACGAGGGCGGCGAGGAATACGCAGTATTTT.

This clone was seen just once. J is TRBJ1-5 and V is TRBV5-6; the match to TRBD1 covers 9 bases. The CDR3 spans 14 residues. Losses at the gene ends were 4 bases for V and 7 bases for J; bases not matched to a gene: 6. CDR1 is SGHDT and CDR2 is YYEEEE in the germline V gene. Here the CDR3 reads CASSLGQGGQPQHF. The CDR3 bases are TGTGCCAGCAGCCTGGGACAGGGCGGACAGCCCCAGCATTTT.

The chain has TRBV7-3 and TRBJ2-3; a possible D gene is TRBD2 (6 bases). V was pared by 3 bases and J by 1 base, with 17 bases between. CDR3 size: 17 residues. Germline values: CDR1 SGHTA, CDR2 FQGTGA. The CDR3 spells CASSLGIGSSGTDTQYF. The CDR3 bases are TGTGCCAGCAGCTTGGGGATTGGTTCTAGCGGCACAGATACGCAGTATTTT.

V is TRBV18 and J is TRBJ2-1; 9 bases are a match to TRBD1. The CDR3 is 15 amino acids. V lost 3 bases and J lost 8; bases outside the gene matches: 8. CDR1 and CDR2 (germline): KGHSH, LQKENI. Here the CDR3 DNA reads TGTGCCAGCTCACCCGGGACAGGGAAGGGGCATGAGCAGTTCTTC. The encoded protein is CASSPGTGKGHEQFF.

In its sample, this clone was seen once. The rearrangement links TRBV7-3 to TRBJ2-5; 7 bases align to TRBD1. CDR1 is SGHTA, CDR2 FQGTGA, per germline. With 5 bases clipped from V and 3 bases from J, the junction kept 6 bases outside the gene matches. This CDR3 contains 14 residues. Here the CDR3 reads CASSPRGQKETQYF. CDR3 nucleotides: TGTGCCAGCAGCCCGAGGGGACAGAAAGAGACCCAGTACTTC.

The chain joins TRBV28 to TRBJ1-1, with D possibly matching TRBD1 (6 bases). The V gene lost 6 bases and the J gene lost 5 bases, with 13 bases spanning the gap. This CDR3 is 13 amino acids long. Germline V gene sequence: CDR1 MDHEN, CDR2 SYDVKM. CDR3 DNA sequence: TGTGCCAGCAGATATACAGGGAGTACTGAAGCTTTCTTT. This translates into CASRYTGSTEAFF.